This note documents a single T cell receptor (beta chain) sequence. This sample was taken from a study of blood T cell repertoires in COVID-19. The CDR3 has 18 residues. Trimming removed 2 bases from V and 0 bases from J, with 19 bases in between. Per the germline V gene, CDR1 is SGHTA and CDR2 is FQGTGA. Using immunoSEQ multiplex PCR, the repertoire was profiled, and TCRdb retains in-frame clones only, with some absent. The sample has roughly 160,000 clones, roughly 86% seen once; the top ten hold approximately 0.6%. Sequenced input: peripheral blood. This clonotype was sampled from a man aged 55 to 69 with COVID-19, enrolled during active disease. V usage is TRBV7-3 and J usage is TRBJ1-1, with D possibly matching TRBD1 (5 bases). CDR3 in DNA: TGTGCCAGCAGCTTAGCCGGCAGGGCCATAGGGATGAACACTGAAGCTTTCTTT. Protein product: CASSLAGRAIGMNTEAFF.